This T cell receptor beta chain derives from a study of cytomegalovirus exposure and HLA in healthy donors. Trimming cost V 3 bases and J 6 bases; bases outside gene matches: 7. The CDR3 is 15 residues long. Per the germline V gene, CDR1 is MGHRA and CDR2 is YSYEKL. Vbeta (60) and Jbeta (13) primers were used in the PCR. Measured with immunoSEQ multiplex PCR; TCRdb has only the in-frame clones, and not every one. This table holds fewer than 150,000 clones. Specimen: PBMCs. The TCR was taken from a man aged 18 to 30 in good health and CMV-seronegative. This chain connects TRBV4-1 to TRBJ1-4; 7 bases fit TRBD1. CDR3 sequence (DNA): TGCGCCAGCAGCCAGACCCGGGACAGTTATGAAAAACTGTTTTTT. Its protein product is CASSQTRDSYEKLFF.